This T cell receptor (beta chain) is from a study of blood T cells in healthy people across ages. Together with a sample-barcoded 5' primer, a J-beta primer mix was included in a second PCR lasting about 6 to 11 cycles. TCRdb independently ran MiXCR on the 5' RACE reads; one entry per CDR3 protein. This sample has some 800,000 distinct CDR3 sequences, with around 42% found just once. Study observations and caveats: Calculation of diversity from one million T cells yielded estimates considered to be underestimates.

V lost 2 bases and J lost 1, with 12 bases in between. CDR3 size: 16 residues. The V gene's germline CDR1 is MNHNS and CDR2 SASEGT. Details on this clonotype: The antigen is undetermined.

This clonotype was obtained from a man in his sixties in good health. The sequenced sample was blood. The gene calls are TRBV6-1 and TRBJ1-5, with a weak D call TRBD1 (6 bases). CDR3 sequence: CASSERQAISNQPQHF. The DNA for the CDR3 is TGTGCCAGCAGTGAACGACAGGCCATAAGCAATCAGCCCCAGCATTTT.